This T cell receptor beta chain was captured in a study of spatial heterogeneity in lung cancer. Germline V lookup: CDR1 SGHTA, CDR2 FQGNSA. The V segment lost 5 bases and the J segment 9 bases; nucleotides outside the gene matches: 12. This CDR3 has 15 amino acids. Specified time point: blood at routine non-recurrence follow-up after resection. Researchers sequenced whole RNA taken from tumor, nontumor lung or frozen PBMC without sorting. Each CDR3 protein gets one entry after TCRdb re-called the 5' RACE reads with MiXCR. The repertoire holds 2,400 or so distinct CDR3 sequences, with roughly 29% as singletons. This clonotype was recorded a few times. With the library built for alpha chains, this beta chain is off target and its frequency is not meaningful.

The chain links TRBV7-2 to TRBJ2-1, with 8 bases that match TRBD2. The source was PBMCs, collected at follow-up. The clonotype was recovered from a male donor with early-stage non-small cell lung cancer. The CDR3 DNA reads TGTGCCAGCAGCACTAGCGGAGGAGGGTACGGTGAGCAGTTCTTC. It encodes CASSTSGGGYGEQFF.